This T cell receptor beta chain was identified in a study of T-cell memory formation after mild COVID-19. Findings of the study overall: Clones that contracted from day 15 to 85 had balanced CD4/CD8; later expanders were CD4+ biased.

This clonotype has only a few counts. What it recognizes is unknown. 5'RACE primed from the constant segment yielded TCR alpha and TCR beta cDNA libraries bearing sample barcodes and UMIs. TCRdb ran MiXCR on the 5' RACE reads and lists one entry per CDR3 protein. Found here are some 600,000 distinct CDR3 sequences, 15% to 20% of them singletons; the top ten hold less than 10%. This CDR3 region has 14 residues. Looked up from germline, CDR1 is LNHNV and CDR2 is YYDKDF (reference sequence). Trimming took off 6 bases at V and 4 bases at J, with 15 bases between the two ends. Sequenced input: PBMCs or a T cell subset sorted from them (not recorded which). The chain couples TRBV15 to TRBJ1-2; D gene unclear. This receptor was obtained from an adult woman who had mild COVID-19 (a few samples of this study predate the infection). Cell type and time point are not known. CDR3 sequence: CATRTDRGGYGYTF. Here the CDR3 DNA reads TGTGCCACCAGAACGGACCGAGGTGGCTATGGCTACACCTTC.